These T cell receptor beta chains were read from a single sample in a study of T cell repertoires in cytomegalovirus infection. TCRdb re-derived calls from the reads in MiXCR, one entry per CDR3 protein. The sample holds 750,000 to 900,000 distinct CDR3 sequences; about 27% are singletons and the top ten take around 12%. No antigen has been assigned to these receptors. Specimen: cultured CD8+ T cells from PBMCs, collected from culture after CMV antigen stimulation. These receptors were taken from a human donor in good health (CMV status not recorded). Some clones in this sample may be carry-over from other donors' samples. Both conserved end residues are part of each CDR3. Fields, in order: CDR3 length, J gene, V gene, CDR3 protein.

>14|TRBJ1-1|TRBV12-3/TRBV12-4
CVSTPPGLNTEAFF
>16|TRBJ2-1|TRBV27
CASSLSTGLTYNEQFF
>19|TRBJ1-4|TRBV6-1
CASGRDKQPRTGENEKLFF
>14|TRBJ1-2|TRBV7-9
CASSVPGGGYGYTF
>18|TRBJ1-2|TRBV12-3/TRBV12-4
CASSLEGYPVPGTMGYTF
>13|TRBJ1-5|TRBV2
CATHGGQNQPQHF
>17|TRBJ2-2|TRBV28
CASSLPRTDPNTGELFF
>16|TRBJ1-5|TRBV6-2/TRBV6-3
CASSSPIKAIYQPQHF
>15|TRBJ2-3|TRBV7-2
CASSLTSGRGDTQYF
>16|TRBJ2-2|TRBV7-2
CASSLGTDLNTGELFF
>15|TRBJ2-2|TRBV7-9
CASSLLGDYTGELFF
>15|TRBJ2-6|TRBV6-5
CVIKPRRGGANVLTF
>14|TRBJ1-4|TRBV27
CASSLSVPGGKLFF
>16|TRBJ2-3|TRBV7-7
CASSSGLAGPGDTQYF
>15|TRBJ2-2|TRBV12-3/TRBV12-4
CASNKRLSNTGVLFF
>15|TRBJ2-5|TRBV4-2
CASSPKRGGVETQYF
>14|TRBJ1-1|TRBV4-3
CASSQEYGADEAFF
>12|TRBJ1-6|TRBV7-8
CATSSYNSPLHF
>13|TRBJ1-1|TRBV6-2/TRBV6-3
CASRPGPGLEAFF
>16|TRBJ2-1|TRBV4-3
CASSQAGTGEYNEQFF
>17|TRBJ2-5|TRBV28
CASTDPLETGDQETQYF
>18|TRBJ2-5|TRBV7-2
CASSLPPGTSGNKETQYF
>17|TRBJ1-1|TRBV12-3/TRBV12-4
CASSSAGGPYVNTEAFF
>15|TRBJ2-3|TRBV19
CASSIVLRSTDTQYF